This record looks at one T cell receptor (beta chain) sequence and its context. Its specificity is not known. One base away lies a much larger clone, so this may be a sequencing read error. The sample belongs to a study of T cells after yellow fever vaccination. Broader study findings: A small share of clonotypes appeared in both CD4 and CD8 compartments. It was the secondary response that reached its peak faster, day 5 versus 15, but it was weaker.

TCRdb reprocessed the 5' RACE reads with MiXCR, giving one entry per CDR3 protein. The sample contains more than 120,000 distinct CDR3 sequences, 7.7% of which appear only once. The CDR3 is 19 amino acids. Germline-derived CDR1 and CDR2 are LGHDT and YNNKEL (reference sequence). The receptor was isolated from a man aged 30 to 45 who received the YFV17D yellow fever vaccine. The chain has TRBV3-1 and TRBJ2-4, with D maybe TRBD1 (5 bases). This specimen was CD4+ T cells sorted from PBMCs, taken 5 days after the yellow fever booster vaccination. The CDR3 bases are TGTGCCACCAGCCAAGATTTTTGGACATCCAAACTAGCCAAAAACATTCAGTACTTC. It codes for CATSQDFWTSKLAKNIQYF. Full variable domain (rest looked up from reference TRBV3-1 and TRBJ2-4): DTAVSQTPKYLVTQMGNDKSIKCEQNLGHDTMYWYKQDSKKFLKIMFSYNNKELIINETVPNRFSPKSPDKAHLNLHINSLELGDSAVYFCATSQDFWTSKLAKNIQYFGAGTRLSVL.